These 5 T cell receptor beta chains were sequenced from one sample in a study of cytomegalovirus exposure and HLA in healthy donors. PCR amplification relied on 60 Vbeta primers (plus 13 Jbeta primers). TCRdb's table, derived via immunoSEQ multiplex PCR, lists solely in-frame clones and lacks some. Of under 250,000 clones in the sample, around 80% were seen once. Sequencing used PBMCs. Every receptor here comes from a boy between 5 and 17 years old in good health and CMV-seronegative.

This chain joins TRBV5-1 and TRBJ1-1; 8 bases agree with TRBD1. This CDR3 has 12 amino acids. V was pared by 4 bases and J by 8 bases, with 4 bases of the junction left unmatched. Germline lookup yields CDR1 SGHRS and CDR2 YFSETQ. DNA of the CDR3: TGCGCCAGCAGCGAGACAGGGGTGGAAGCTTTCTTT. Translated, it gives CASSETGVEAFF. The whole variable domain, remainder taken from reference TRBV5-1 and TRBJ1-1, is KAGVTQTPRYLIKTRGQQVTLSCSPISGHRSVSWYQQTPGQGLQFLFEYFSETQRNKGNFPGRFSGRQFSNSRSEMNVSTLELGDSALYLCASSETGVEAFFGQGTRLTVV.

The chain is built from TRBV2 and TRBJ2-4; 10 nucleotides match TRBD2. The junction had 18 bases not matched to a gene; V was cut back by 9 bases and J by 7 bases. The CDR3 loop spans 17 amino acids. Per germline, CDR1 SNHLY and CDR2 FYNNEI. CDR3 sequence reads: CASNPASGGPRSNIQYF. CDR3 DNA sequence: TGTGCCAGTAACCCTGCTAGCGGGGGTCCTCGGTCCAACATTCAGTACTTC. Combining the CDR3 with reference TRBV2 and TRBJ2-4 gives the whole variable domain EPEVTQTPSHQVTQMGQEVILRCVPISNHLYFYWYRQILGQKVEFLVSFYNNEISEKSEIFDDQFSVERPDGSNFTLKIRSTKLEDSAMYFCASNPASGGPRSNIQYFGAGTRLSVL.

About this clone: This specimen includes other DNA sequences encoding the same CDR3. The chain recombines TRBV5-1 with TRBJ2-5; D not resolved. CDR1 is SGHRS, CDR2 YFSETQ, per germline. The CDR3 spans 13 residues. The V and J ends lost 1 base and 2 bases respectively, with 6 bases between them. This chain's CDR3 is CASSLTPQETQYF. CDR3 nucleotides: TGCGCCAGCAGCTTGACACCTCAAGAGACCCAGTACTTC.

The chain employs TRBV2 and TRBJ2-2; 9 bases map to TRBD1. Germline CDR1 is SNHLY and CDR2 is FYNNEI. CDR3 length equals 16 residues. J lost 3 bases, V lost 11 bases, and 13 bases had no gene match. CDR3 in DNA: TGTGCCGGAAGGGACAGGGATTATAGGGACACCGGGGAGCTGTTTTTT. Its protein is CAGRDRDYRDTGELFF.

This clone was counted a few times. This chain uses TRBV7-9 with TRBJ1-1, with no clear D. V dropped 1 base and J dropped 4 bases, with 7 bases sitting between them. CDR1 and CDR2 (germline): SEHNR, FQNEAQ (reference sequence). There are 13 residues in the CDR3. In DNA, the CDR3 is TGTGCCAGCAGCTTAGAGGCGGGCACTGAAGCTTTCTTT. This codes for CASSLEAGTEAFF.